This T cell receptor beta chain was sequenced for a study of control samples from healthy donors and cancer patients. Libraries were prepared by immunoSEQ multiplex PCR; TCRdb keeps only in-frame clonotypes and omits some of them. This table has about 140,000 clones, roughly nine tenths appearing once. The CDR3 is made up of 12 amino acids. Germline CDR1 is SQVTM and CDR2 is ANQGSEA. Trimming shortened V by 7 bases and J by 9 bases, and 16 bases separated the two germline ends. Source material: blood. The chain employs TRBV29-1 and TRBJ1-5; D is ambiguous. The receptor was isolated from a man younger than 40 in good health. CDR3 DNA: TGCAGCGCCGTTTTGATTGGTGGGCCCCAGCATTTT. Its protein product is CSAVLIGGPQHF.